The TCR beta chain under discussion was sequenced for a study of blood T cell repertoires in COVID-19. Germline CDR1 MNHEY, CDR2 SMNVEV (reference sequence). This CDR3 is built from 15 residues. V gave up 2 bases and J gave up 4 bases, with 14 bases separating them. TCRdb keeps only in-frame clones here, not all; method: immunoSEQ multiplex PCR. The data contain approximately 260,000 clones, approximately 86% of them singletons. The study drew participants aged about 18 to 90 years from roughly 25 US areas. Assignment of participants to cohorts was predicated upon participant-reported clinical history.

The clonotype originates from a woman in her thirties or forties with acute COVID-19. J is TRBJ1-1 and V is TRBV27, with D unclear. The sample consisted of PBMCs or T cells enriched from blood (not recorded which). In DNA, the CDR3 is TGTGCCAGCAGTTTAGGTGCGCGCCGGAGCACTGAAGCTTTCTTT. It encodes CASSLGARRSTEAFF.